The 29 T cell receptor beta chains listed next were all sequenced from one sample in a study of blood T cell repertoires in COVID-19. Sequencing used immunoSEQ multiplex PCR; TCRdb keeps in-frame clones, though not all of them. This table has approximately 250,000 clones, around 83% appearing once. The sequenced sample was peripheral blood. These TCRs come from a woman between 40 and 55 years old who had recovered from COVID-19.

The chain is built from TRBV5-1 and TRBJ2-1; possible D gene TRBD2, 5 bases. Germline V CDR1 and CDR2: SGHRS, YFSETQ. V was shortened by 2 bases and J by 6 bases, with 12 bases between the two germline ends. CDR3 size: 14 residues. The chain's CDR3 is CASSLWTQINEQFF. CDR3 nucleotide sequence: TGCGCCAGCAGCTTATGGACTCAGATCAATGAGCAGTTCTTC.

The CDR3 nucleotides read TGTGCCAGCAGTTTGGGGGCCCAGGGGAGCACAGATACGCAGTATTTT. Translated: CASSLGAQGSTDTQYF. The chain recombines TRBV28 with TRBJ2-3, with D tentatively TRBD1 (6 bases). Trimming cost V 3 bases and J 0 bases, with 13 bases left between them. This CDR3 region has 16 residues. The germline CDR1 and CDR2 sequences are MDHEN and SYDVKM.

V usage is TRBV5-1 and J usage is TRBJ1-1; no firm D call. Trimming left V 1 base short and J 6 bases short, with 13 bases between. Germline V CDR1 and CDR2: SGHRS, YFSETQ. The CDR3 spans 14 residues. The CDR3 spells CASSLRSSGAEAFF. The CDR3 DNA sequence: TGCGCCAGCAGCTTGCGGTCGTCCGGTGCTGAAGCTTTCTTT. The whole variable domain, filled in from reference TRBV5-1 and TRBJ1-1, reads KAGVTQTPRYLIKTRGQQVTLSCSPISGHRSVSWYQQTPGQGLQFLFEYFSETQRNKGNFPGRFSGRQFSNSRSEMNVSTLELGDSALYLCASSLRSSGAEAFFGQGTRLTVV.

The chain links TRBV28 to TRBJ1-1, with a tentative D call TRBD1 (5 bases). Trimming took 6 bases from V and 3 from J, leaving 14 bases between them. Germline lookup yields CDR1 MDHEN and CDR2 SYDVKM. The CDR3 covers 14 residues. CDR3 DNA sequence: TGTGCCAGCAGGTCGAGCGGAGGGGACACTGAAGCTTTCTTT. Residues: CASRSSGGDTEAFF.

CDR3 sequence reads: CASSQKGLQETQYF. CDR3 in DNA: TGTGCCAGCAGCCAGAAGGGACTCCAAGAGACCCAGTACTTC. This rearrangement joins TRBV3-1 (or the pseudogene TRBV3-2) to TRBJ2-5; perhaps TRBD2 as D (6 bases). V lost 3 bases to trimming and J lost 1 base, with 9 bases between them. The CDR3 is 14 amino acids. CDR1 and CDR2 (germline): LGHDT, YNNKEL (reference sequence).

This chain connects TRBV12-3 or TRBV12-4 to TRBJ2-5, with D unclear. The CDR3 spans 13 residues. Trimming took 1 base from V and 5 from J, leaving 8 bases between them. CDR3 protein: CASSLVTRETQYF. CDR3 bases: TGTGCCAGCAGTTTAGTCACCCGGGAGACCCAGTACTTC.

The V gene is TRBV19, the J gene TRBJ2-2; D perhaps matches TRBD2 (6 bases). Trimming shortened V by 5 bases and J by 4 bases, and 11 bases separated the two germline ends. Looked up from germline, CDR1 is LNHDA and CDR2 is SQIVND (reference sequence). The CDR3 length is 14 residues. The CDR3 DNA reads as TGTGCCAGTAGTGCGGGGCCACGCACCGGGGAGCTGTTTTTT. Translation gives CASSAGPRTGELFF.

This chain links TRBV30 with TRBJ2-5; D perhaps matches TRBD1 (5 bases). CDR3 length: 13 amino acids. In germline, CDR1 is GTSNPN, CDR2 SVGIG (reference sequence). V dropped 5 bases and J dropped 4 bases, with 14 bases sitting between them. This chain's CDR3 is CAWQKGHAETQYF. DNA of the CDR3: TGTGCCTGGCAAAAGGGGCATGCAGAGACCCAGTACTTC.

Comments on this clone: The junction departs from the called germline gene at one end, perhaps through a read error. Other DNA sequences within the sample encode an identical CDR3. The chain combines TRBV9 with TRBJ1-3, with D possibly TRBD1 on 5 matching bases. This CDR3 is 17 amino acids long. Germline values: CDR1 SGDLS, CDR2 YYNGEE. CDR3 sequence (DNA): TGTGCCAGCAGCGTGCAACTTCAGGGAAGCTTCGGAAACACTATATATTTT. Encoded protein: CASSVQLQGSFGNTIYF.

The chain carries TRBV19 and TRBJ1-1; D possibly corresponds to TRBD1 (5 bases). The V end lost 3 bases, the J end lost 5 bases, and 22 bases lay between the germline ends. The CDR3 covers 17 residues. Germline-derived CDR1 and CDR2 are LNHDA and SQIVND (reference sequence). CDR3 coding DNA: TGTGCCAGTAGTATTAACCCCTGGGGGGATATACGGACTGAAGCTTTCTTT. It translates to CASSINPWGDIRTEAFF.

V usage is TRBV5-1 and J usage is TRBJ1-2; weak D call: TRBD1 (6 bases). Trimming pared 0 bases from V and 4 bases from J, leaving 10 bases between. The CDR3 is 14 residues long. Looked up from germline, CDR1 is SGHRS and CDR2 is YFSETQ. CDR3 nucleotide sequence: TGCGCCAGCAGCTTGGGGACAGAAACCTATGGCTACACCTTC. Encoded protein: CASSLGTETYGYTF.

The chain combines TRBV5-4 with TRBJ2-1; no reliable D call. CDR1 is SGHNT, CDR2 YYREEE, per germline (reference sequence). This CDR3 has 12 residues. Trimming pared 5 bases from V and 9 bases from J, leaving 12 bases between. Written as DNA, the CDR3 is TGTGCCAGCAGTCTGCTAGAAGGTGAGCAGTTCTTC. Translated, it gives CASSLLEGEQFF.

The chain has TRBV5-4 and TRBJ1-2; a weak D match, TRBD1 (5 bases). Germline CDR1 is SGHNT and CDR2 is YYREEE (reference sequence). The germline V and J ends were trimmed by 0 bases and 3 bases, with 9 bases remaining between them. The CDR3 is 14 amino acids. The CDR3 region is CASSLGQWDYGYTF. In nucleotides, the CDR3 is TGTGCCAGCAGCTTGGGACAGTGGGACTATGGCTACACCTTC.

The genes are TRBV2 and TRBJ2-2; D call uncertain. Germline V gene data show CDR1 as SNHLY and CDR2 as FYNNEI. The CDR3 sequence is 15 residues long. Trimming removed 5 bases at V and 0 bases at J, with 10 bases between. DNA for the CDR3: TGTGCCAGCAGTTCCGGGTCCTCGAACACCGGGGAGCTGTTTTTT. Translation gives CASSSGSSNTGELFF.

CDR3 coding DNA: TGTGCCAGTAGTATTACAGGGTCTAACTATGGCTACACCTTC. Encoded protein: CASSITGSNYGYTF. The rearrangement uses TRBV19 and TRBJ1-2; tentatively, D is TRBD1 (6 bases). The CDR3 length is 14 residues. Deletions cut 3 bases from V and 0 bases from J, with 8 bases between. From germline, CDR1 is LNHDA and CDR2 SQIVND (reference sequence).

This chain links TRBV7-2 with TRBJ2-7; D uncertain. V was shortened by 1 base and J by 3 bases, with 7 bases between the two germline ends. Germline CDR1 SGHTA, CDR2 FQGNSA. The CDR3 covers 13 residues. The CDR3 loop is CASSLGQFYEQYF. DNA for the CDR3: TGTGCCAGCAGCTTAGGGCAGTTCTACGAGCAGTACTTC.

This rearrangement joins TRBV19 to TRBJ2-2, with D possibly being TRBD1 (5 bases). Trimming cost V 3 bases and J 2 bases, with 10 bases left between them. Looked up from germline, CDR1 is LNHDA and CDR2 is SQIVND (reference sequence). There are 15 residues in the CDR3. CDR3 loop: CASSIRVPNTGELFF. The CDR3 DNA is TGTGCCAGTAGTATCAGGGTCCCCAACACCGGGGAGCTGTTTTTT.

This chain joins TRBV5-4 and TRBJ1-1; 8 nucleotides agree with TRBD1. The CDR3 runs to 17 residues. V was clipped by 3 bases and J by 3 bases; unmatched bases: 13. The germline gives CDR1 SGHNT, CDR2 YYREEE (reference sequence). The CDR3 sequence is CASSSPPSAGGYTEAFF. In DNA, the CDR3 is TGTGCCAGCAGCTCGCCCCCGTCGGCAGGGGGCTACACTGAAGCTTTCTTT.

The V call is TRBV7-9, the J call TRBJ1-1; D is unclear. Germline lookup yields CDR1 SEHNR and CDR2 FQNEAQ (reference sequence). V was shortened by 4 bases and J by 6 bases, with 9 bases between the two germline ends. The CDR3 length is 12 residues. The DNA for the CDR3 is TGTGCCAGCAGCTCCGAAACATCTGAAGCTTTCTTT. Its protein is CASSSETSEAFF.

The chain is built from TRBV28 and TRBJ1-5; D may be TRBD1 (5 bases). The ends were cut back, 5 bases at V and 0 bases at J, with 11 bases in the middle. Germline loops: CDR1 MDHEN, CDR2 SYDVKM. The CDR3 runs 15 residues. The CDR3 region is CASSPGEYSNQPQHF. The CDR3 bases are TGTGCCAGCAGTCCGGGGGAATATAGCAATCAGCCCCAGCATTTT.

The chain has TRBV4-3 and TRBJ2-1, with TRBD2 identical over 11 bases. V was pared by 2 bases and J by 6 bases, with 12 bases of the junction left unmatched. This CDR3 region has 18 residues. Germline CDR1 and CDR2: LGHNA and YSLEER. Here the CDR3 DNA reads TGCGCCAGCAGCCAATCCGTGATCCTAGCGGGGGGTGGCAATGAGCAGTTCTTC. Encoded protein: CASSQSVILAGGGNEQFF.

The rearrangement uses TRBV27 and TRBJ1-5, with D possibly TRBD1 on 5 matching bases. The CDR3 is made up of 13 amino acids. Trimming took off 5 bases at V and 5 bases at J, with 10 bases between the two ends. Looked up from germline, CDR1 is MNHEY and CDR2 is SMNVEV (reference sequence). CDR3 loop: CASSRTFHQPQHF. The CDR3 nucleotides read TGTGCCAGCAGTCGGACATTTCATCAGCCCCAGCATTTT.

This chain uses TRBV11-2 with TRBJ1-4; D unresolved. Germline V gives CDR1 SGHAT, CDR2 FQNNGV. CDR3 length equals 14 residues. V shed 6 bases and J shed 10 bases, with 18 bases lying between them. CDR3 DNA sequence: TGTGCCAGCAGTATCCAACCCCACGGTTTAAAACTGTTTTTT. Encoded protein: CASSIQPHGLKLFF.

The DNA of the CDR3 is TGTGCCAGCAGCTTAGGGACAGGAGACACTGAAGCTTTCTTT. Protein product: CASSLGTGDTEAFF. The rearrangement links TRBV7-9 to TRBJ1-1, with TRBD1 identical over 7 bases. V gave up 1 base and J gave up 3 bases; unmatched junction bases: 2. Germline V lookup: CDR1 SEHNR, CDR2 FQNEAQ (reference sequence). CDR3 length equals 14 residues.

The chain employs TRBV19 and TRBJ2-6; 10 bases align to TRBD1. Germline lookup yields CDR1 LNHDA and CDR2 SQIVND (reference sequence). The V and J ends lost 9 bases and 0 bases, in that order; junction bases with no gene match: 8. The CDR3 has 17 residues. CDR3 in amino acids: CASQRQGASSGANVLTF. The DNA for the CDR3 is TGTGCCAGCCAGAGACAGGGGGCGAGCTCTGGGGCCAACGTCCTGACTTTC.

The chain uses TRBV12-3 or TRBV12-4 and TRBJ1-3; no clear D. The germline V and J ends were trimmed by 6 bases and 0 bases, with 3 bases remaining between them. The CDR3 has 12 residues. CDR3 coding DNA: TGTGCCAGCAGCCACTCTGGAAACACCATATATTTT. This gives the protein CASSHSGNTIYF.

V and J are TRBV6-1 and TRBJ1-1, with no clear D. Trimming pared 2 bases from V and 0 bases from J, leaving 13 bases between. The CDR3 covers 16 residues. Germline CDR1 MNHNS, CDR2 SASEGT. CDR3 region: CASSEYRGKMNTEAFF. CDR3 nucleotide sequence: TGTGCCAGCAGTGAATATCGAGGCAAGATGAACACTGAAGCTTTCTTT.

The chain combines TRBV5-1 with TRBJ2-3; 7 bases are a match to TRBD1. The CDR3 runs to 14 residues. CDR1 and CDR2 (germline): SGHRS, YFSETQ. With 4 bases clipped from V and 2 bases from J, the junction kept 4 bases outside the gene matches. Here the CDR3 DNA reads TGCGCCAGCAGCCCAGGGGGTAACACAGATACGCAGTATTTT. Protein sequence: CASSPGGNTDTQYF.

DNA for the CDR3: TGTGCCAGCACCCGCGGACAGGACACAGATACGCAGTATTTT. It codes for CASTRGQDTDTQYF. The chain carries TRBV7-9 and TRBJ2-3; 7 nucleotides agree with TRBD1. The CDR3 spans 14 residues. V shed 7 bases, J shed 2 bases, and the junction held 6 bases outside the gene matches. Per the germline V gene, CDR1 is SEHNR and CDR2 is FQNEAQ (reference sequence).